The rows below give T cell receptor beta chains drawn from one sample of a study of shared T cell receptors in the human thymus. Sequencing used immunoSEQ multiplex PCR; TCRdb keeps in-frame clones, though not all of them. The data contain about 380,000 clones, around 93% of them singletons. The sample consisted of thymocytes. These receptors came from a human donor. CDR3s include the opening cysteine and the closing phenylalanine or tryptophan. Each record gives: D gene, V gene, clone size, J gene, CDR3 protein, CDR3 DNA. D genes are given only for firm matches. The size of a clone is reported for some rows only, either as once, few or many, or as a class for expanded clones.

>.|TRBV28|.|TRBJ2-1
CASNIYWRDEQFF
TGTGCCAGCAATATCTATTGGCGTGATGAGCAGTTCTTC
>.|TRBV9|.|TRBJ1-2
CASSLLEGNYGYTF
TGTGCCAGCAGCCTGTTGGAGGGTAACTATGGCTACACCTTC
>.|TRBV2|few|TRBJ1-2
CASSDGYGYTF
TGTGCCAGCAGTGACGGGTATGGCTACACCTTC
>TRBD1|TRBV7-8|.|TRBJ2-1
CASSSPWDRDNEQFF
TGTGCCAGCAGCTCCCCCTGGGACAGGGACAATGAGCAGTTCTTC
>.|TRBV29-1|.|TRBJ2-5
CSVEARPEGTQYF
TGCAGCGTTGAGGCCCGACCCGAGGGGACCCAGTACTTC
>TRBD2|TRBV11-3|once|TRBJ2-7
CASSLSTGGSSYEQYF
TGTGCCAGCAGCTTATCTACGGGAGGCAGCTCCTACGAGCAGTACTTC
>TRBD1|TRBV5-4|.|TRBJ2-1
CASSLLQGAFNEQFF
TGTGCCAGCAGCTTACTTCAGGGGGCTTTCAATGAGCAGTTCTTC
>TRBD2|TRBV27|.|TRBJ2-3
CASSRSAGTSDSTDTQYF
TGTGCCAGCAGTAGATCGGCCGGGACTAGCGACAGCACAGATACGCAGTATTTT
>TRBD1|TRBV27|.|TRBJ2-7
CASSLLPRGHYEQYF
TGTGCCAGCAGTTTACTCCCCAGGGGGCATTACGAGCAGTACTTC
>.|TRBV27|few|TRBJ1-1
CASSSSQGLGAEAFF
TGTGCCAGCAGTTCCTCGCAGGGGCTGGGGGCTGAAGCTTTCTTT
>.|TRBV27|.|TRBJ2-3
CASTPSVTDTQYF
TGTGCCAGCACCCCGTCAGTTACAGATACGCAGTATTTT
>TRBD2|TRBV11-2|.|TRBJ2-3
CASSLGASLAGGTTDTQYF
TGTGCCAGCAGCTTAGGGGCGTCACTAGCGGGAGGCACCACAGATACGCAGTATTTT
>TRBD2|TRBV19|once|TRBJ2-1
CASNPGGNEQFF
TGTGCCAGTAACCCGGGGGGTAATGAGCAGTTCTTC
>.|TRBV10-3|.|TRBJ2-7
CAIRGSSISYEQYF
TGTGCCATCAGGGGGTCCTCCATCTCCTACGAGCAGTACTTC
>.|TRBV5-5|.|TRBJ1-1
CASSYTAPEAFF
TGTGCCAGCAGCTACACCGCCCCTGAAGCTTTCTTT
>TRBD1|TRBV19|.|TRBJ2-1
CASTTRGTGDNEQFF
TGTGCCAGTACCACCCGCGGGACAGGGGACAATGAGCAGTTCTTC
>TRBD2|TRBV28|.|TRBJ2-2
CASSLILGSGGPNTGELFF
TGTGCCAGCAGTTTAATATTGGGTAGCGGGGGACCGAACACCGGGGAGCTGTTTTTT
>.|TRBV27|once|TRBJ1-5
CASGSGQPQHF
TGTGCCAGCGGTTCAGGACAGCCCCAGCATTTT
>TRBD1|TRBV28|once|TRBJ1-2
CASSPQGAPYGYTF
TGTGCCAGCAGTCCACAGGGGGCCCCCTATGGCTACACCTTC
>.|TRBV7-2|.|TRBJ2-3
CASSYMLEATDTQYF
TGTGCCAGCAGTTACATGCTAGAGGCCACAGATACGCAGTATTTT
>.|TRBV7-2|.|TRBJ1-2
CASSPSGEGKDGYTF
TGTGCCAGCAGCCCAAGCGGGGAGGGTAAGGATGGCTACACCTTC
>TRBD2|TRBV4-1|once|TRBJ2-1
CASSQGLAGGPTPDNEQFF
TGCGCCAGCAGCCAAGGACTAGCGGGAGGGCCGACCCCCGACAATGAGCAGTTCTTC
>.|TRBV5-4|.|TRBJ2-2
CASSLGAGDANTGELFF
TGTGCCAGCAGCTTGGGAGCGGGCGATGCGAACACCGGGGAGCTGTTTTTT
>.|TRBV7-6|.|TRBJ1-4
CASSPWGGNEKLFF
TGTGCCAGCAGTCCTTGGGGGGGAAATGAAAAACTGTTTTTT
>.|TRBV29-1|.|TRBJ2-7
CSVVGGGSYEQYF
TGCAGCGTTGTAGGAGGGGGCTCCTACGAGCAGTACTTC
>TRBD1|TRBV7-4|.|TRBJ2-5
CASSLLPGQGEETQYF
TGTGCCAGCAGCTTACTCCCGGGACAGGGGGAAGAGACCCAGTACTTC
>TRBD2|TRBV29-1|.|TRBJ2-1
CSVIPTSGGGGLYNEQFF
TGCAGCGTTATCCCGACTAGCGGGGGCGGGGGGCTCTACAATGAGCAGTTCTTC
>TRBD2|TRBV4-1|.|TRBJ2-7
CASSQDRFRTSGNSYEQYF
TGCGCCAGCAGCCAAGATAGATTCCGGACTAGCGGGAACTCCTACGAGCAGTACTTC
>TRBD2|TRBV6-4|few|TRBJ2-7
CASSDGLAGVKGLTYEQYF
TGTGCCAGCAGTGACGGACTAGCGGGAGTTAAGGGTCTTACCTACGAGCAGTACTTC
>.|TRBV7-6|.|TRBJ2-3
CASSLVPGRQGPPDTQYF
TGTGCCAGCAGCTTAGTTCCGGGCCGCCAGGGCCCCCCAGATACGCAGTATTTT
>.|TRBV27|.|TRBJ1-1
CASSSQKFNTEAFF
TGTGCCAGCAGTTCTCAGAAATTCAACACTGAAGCTTTCTTT
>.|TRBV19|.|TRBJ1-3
CASSPRTGLGNTIYF
TGTGCCAGTAGTCCCCGGACGGGACTCGGAAACACCATATATTTT
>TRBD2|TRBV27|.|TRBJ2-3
CASRGGRAFADTQYF
TGTGCCAGCAGGGGCGGGAGGGCCTTTGCAGATACGCAGTATTTT
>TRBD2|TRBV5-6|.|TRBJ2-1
CASSPHRTSGSHNEQFF
TGTGCCAGCAGCCCACACAGGACTAGCGGGAGTCACAATGAGCAGTTCTTC
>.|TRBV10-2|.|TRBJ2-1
CASSEGARVFF
TGCGCCAGCAGTGAGGGGGCTCGAGTTTTCTTC
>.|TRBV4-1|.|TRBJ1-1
CASSQNYSETTEAFF
TGCGCCAGCAGCCAGAACTACAGCGAAACCACTGAAGCTTTCTTT
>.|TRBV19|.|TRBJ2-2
CASSIRHTGELFF
TGTGCCAGTAGTATAAGGCACACCGGGGAGCTGTTTTTT
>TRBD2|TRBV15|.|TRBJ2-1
CATSTRTSGRNEQFF
TGTGCCACCAGCACAAGGACTAGCGGGAGGAATGAGCAGTTCTTC
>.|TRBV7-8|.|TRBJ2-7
CASSLVLESWLPYEQYF
TGTGCCAGCAGCTTAGTTTTGGAGTCGTGGCTCCCCTACGAGCAGTACTTC
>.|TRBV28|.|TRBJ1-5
CASSQTGTNLARPQHF
TGTGCCAGCAGCCAAACAGGGACAAACCTCGCGCGGCCCCAGCATTTT
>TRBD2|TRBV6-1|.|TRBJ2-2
CASPTGGSMTGELFF
TGTGCCAGCCCCACGGGCGGGAGTATGACCGGGGAGCTGTTTTTT
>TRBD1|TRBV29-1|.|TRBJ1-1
CSVEDFVVRQGANTEAFF
TGCAGCGTTGAAGATTTCGTCGTTAGGCAGGGGGCGAACACTGAAGCTTTCTTT
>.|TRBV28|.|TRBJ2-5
CASSPVAVAVQETQYF
TGTGCCAGCAGTCCCGTAGCGGTAGCGGTACAAGAGACCCAGTACTTC
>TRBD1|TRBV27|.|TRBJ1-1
CASSCPTGGETEAFF
TGTGCCAGCAGTTGCCCGACAGGGGGGGAAACTGAAGCTTTCTTT
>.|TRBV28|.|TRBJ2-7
CASSGLDRASYEQYF
TGTGCCAGCAGTGGGTTGGACCGGGCCTCCTACGAGCAGTACTTC
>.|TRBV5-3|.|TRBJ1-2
CASLTVRGYTF
TGTGCCAGCCTCACAGTACGCGGCTACACCTTC
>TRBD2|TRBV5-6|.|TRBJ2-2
CASSPITLAGEDGELFF
TGTGCCAGCAGCCCCATCACCCTAGCGGGAGAGGACGGGGAGCTGTTTTTT
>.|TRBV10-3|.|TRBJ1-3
CATAPGLSGNTIYF
TGTGCCACCGCACCGGGCCTCTCTGGAAACACCATATATTTT
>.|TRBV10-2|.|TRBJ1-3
CASSVPPGGSGNTIYF
.
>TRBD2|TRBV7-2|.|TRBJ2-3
CASSHFIAGVTDTQYF
TGTGCCAGCAGCCATTTCATAGCGGGGGTCACAGATACGCAGTATTTT
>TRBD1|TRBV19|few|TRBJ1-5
CASKGTGDQPQHF
TGTGCCAGTAAGGGGACAGGGGACCAGCCCCAGCATTTT
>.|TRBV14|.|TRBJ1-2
CASSERARQPYNGYTF
TGTGCCAGCAGCGAGCGTGCGAGACAGCCCTATAATGGCTACACCTTC
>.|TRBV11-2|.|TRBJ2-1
CASSFGGAYNEQFF
TGTGCCAGCAGCTTTGGCGGGGCCTACAATGAGCAGTTCTTC
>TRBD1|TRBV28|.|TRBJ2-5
CATNGGQGATTQYF
TGTGCCACCAACGGGGGACAGGGGGCAACGACCCAGTACTTC
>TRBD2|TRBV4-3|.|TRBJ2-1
CASSRSGLAYPNEQFF
TGCGCCAGCAGCCGATCGGGACTAGCTTACCCCAATGAGCAGTTCTTC
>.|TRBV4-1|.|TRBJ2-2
CASSQGVRTGELFF
TGCGCCAGCAGCCAAGGGGTCCGCACCGGGGAGCTGTTTTTT
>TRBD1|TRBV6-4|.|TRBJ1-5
CASSDGTGRHQPQHF
TGTGCCAGCAGTGATGGGACAGGTCGGCATCAGCCCCAGCATTTT
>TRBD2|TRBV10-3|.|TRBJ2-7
CAISMRAGGPYEQYF
TGTGCCATCTCAATGCGGGCGGGAGGCCCCTACGAGCAGTACTTC
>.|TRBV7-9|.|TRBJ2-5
CASSPQGGWGAQETQYF
TGTGCCAGCAGCCCACAAGGGGGCTGGGGGGCCCAAGAGACCCAGTACTTC
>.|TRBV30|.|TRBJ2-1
CAWSVVDFEQFF
TGTGCCTGGAGTGTCGTAGATTTTGAGCAGTTCTTC